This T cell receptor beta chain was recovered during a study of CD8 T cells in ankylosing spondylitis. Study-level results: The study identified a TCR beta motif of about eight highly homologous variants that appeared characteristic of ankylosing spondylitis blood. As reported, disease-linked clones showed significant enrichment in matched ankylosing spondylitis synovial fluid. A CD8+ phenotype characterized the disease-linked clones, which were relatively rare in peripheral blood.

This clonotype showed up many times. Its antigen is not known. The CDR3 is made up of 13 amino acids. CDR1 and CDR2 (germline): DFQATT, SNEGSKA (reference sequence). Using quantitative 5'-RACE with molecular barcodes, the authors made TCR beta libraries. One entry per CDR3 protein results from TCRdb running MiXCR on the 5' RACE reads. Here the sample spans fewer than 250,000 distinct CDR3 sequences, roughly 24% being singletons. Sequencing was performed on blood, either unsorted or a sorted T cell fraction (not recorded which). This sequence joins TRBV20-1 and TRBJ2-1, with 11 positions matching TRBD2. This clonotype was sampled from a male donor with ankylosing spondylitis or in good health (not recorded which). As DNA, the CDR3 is TGCACCTTTAGCGGGAGGGCCTACAATGAGCAGTTCTTC. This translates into CTFSGRAYNEQFF.